This T cell receptor beta chain was identified during a study of technical replicates of blood from a handful of donors. CDR3 length: 15 amino acids. The J segment lost 3 bases and the V segment lost 7 bases, leaving 10 bases of the junction unmatched. The germline CDR1 and CDR2 sequences are SGDLS and YYNGEE. Profiling relied on immunoSEQ multiplex PCR, and the TCRdb table lists in-frame clones only, not all of them. The data contain around 13,000 clones, around 86% of them singletons. The sequenced sample was PBMCs. The chain carries TRBV9 and TRBJ2-1, with 7 bases aligning to TRBD2. The receptor's source is a human donor in good health. DNA for the CDR3: TGTGCCAGCCGGGAGGCGGGGTCGGGCTACAATGAGCAGTTCTTC. As protein: CASREAGSGYNEQFF.